This section outlines one TCR beta chain sequence together with its context. CDR3 length equals 13 residues. CDR1 is KGHSH and CDR2 is LQKENI in the germline V gene. V was trimmed by 1 base and J by 1 base, leaving 4 bases between them. This record belongs to a study of blood T cell repertoires in COVID-19. Study in general: Samples representing acute and convalescent COVID-19 were sourced from the United States, Italy and Spain. Nucleic acid was either cDNA or gDNA, and it came from T cells, B-cell-depleted T cells, or PBMCs.

Under the authors' procedure: The authors estimated nucleated cell counts from reference gene primer amplification. Repertoires were generated with immunoSEQ multiplex PCR, while TCRdb's copy carries only in-frame clones and drops some. V and J calls and clone size are as listed in that table; D and trimming were resolved from the DNA. The data show nearly 110,000 clones, with 60% to 80% seen just once and 0.75% to 1% held by the top ten. The receptor was isolated from a human donor with acute or convalescent COVID-19. The donor label of this sample is uncertain. The chain joins TRBV18 to TRBJ2-5; D not certain. The sequencing input was peripheral blood. Written as DNA, the CDR3 is TGTGCCAGCTCACCACTCGGCCAAGAGACCCAGTACTTC. Residues: CASSPLGQETQYF.